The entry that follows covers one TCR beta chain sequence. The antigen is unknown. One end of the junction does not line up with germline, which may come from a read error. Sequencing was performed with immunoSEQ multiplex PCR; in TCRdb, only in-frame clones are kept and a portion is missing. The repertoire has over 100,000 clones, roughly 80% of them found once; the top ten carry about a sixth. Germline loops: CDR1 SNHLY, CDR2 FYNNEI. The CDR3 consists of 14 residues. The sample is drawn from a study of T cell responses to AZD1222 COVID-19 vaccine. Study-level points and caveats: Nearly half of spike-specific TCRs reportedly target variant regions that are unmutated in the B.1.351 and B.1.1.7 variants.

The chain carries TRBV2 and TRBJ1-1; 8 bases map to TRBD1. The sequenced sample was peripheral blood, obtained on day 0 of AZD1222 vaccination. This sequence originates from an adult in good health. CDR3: CASREGQGNTEAFF. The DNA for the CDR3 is TGTGCCAGCAGGGAAGGACAGGGCAACACTGAAGCTTTCTTT.